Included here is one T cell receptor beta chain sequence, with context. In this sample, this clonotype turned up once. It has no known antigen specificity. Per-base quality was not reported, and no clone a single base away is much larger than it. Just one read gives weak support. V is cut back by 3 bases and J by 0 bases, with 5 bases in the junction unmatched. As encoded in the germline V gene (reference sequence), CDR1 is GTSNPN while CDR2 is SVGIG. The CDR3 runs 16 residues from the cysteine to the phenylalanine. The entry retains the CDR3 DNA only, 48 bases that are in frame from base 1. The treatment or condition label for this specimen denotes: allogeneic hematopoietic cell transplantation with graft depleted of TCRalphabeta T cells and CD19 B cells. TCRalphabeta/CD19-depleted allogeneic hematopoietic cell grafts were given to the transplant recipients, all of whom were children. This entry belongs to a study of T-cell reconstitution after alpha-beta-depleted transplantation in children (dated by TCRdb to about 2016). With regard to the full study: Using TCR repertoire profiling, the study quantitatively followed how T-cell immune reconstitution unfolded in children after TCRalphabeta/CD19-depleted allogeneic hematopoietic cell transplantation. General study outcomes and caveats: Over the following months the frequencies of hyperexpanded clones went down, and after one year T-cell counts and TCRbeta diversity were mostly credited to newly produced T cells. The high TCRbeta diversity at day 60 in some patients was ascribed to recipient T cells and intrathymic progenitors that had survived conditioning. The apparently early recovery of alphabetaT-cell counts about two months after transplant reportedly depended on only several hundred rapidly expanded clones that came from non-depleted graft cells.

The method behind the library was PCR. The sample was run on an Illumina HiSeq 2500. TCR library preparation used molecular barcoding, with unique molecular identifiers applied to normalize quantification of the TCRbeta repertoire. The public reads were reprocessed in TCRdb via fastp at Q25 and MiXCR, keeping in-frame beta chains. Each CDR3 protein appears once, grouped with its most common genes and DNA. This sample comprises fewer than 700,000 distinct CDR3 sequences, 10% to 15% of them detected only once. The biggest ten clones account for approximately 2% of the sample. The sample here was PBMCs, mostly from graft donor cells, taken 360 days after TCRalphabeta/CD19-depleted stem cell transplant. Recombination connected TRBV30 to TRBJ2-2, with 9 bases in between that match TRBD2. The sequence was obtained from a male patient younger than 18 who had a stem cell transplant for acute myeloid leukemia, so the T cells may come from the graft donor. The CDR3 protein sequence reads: CAWSVGLASNTGELFF. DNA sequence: TGTGCCTGGAGCGTGGGACTAGCTTCGAACACCGGGGAGCTGTTTTTT.